This T cell receptor (beta chain) emerged from a study of T cells after yellow fever vaccination. Study context: Fractions with few cells were prepared using SMART-Seq v4 Ultra Low Input.

Study findings and constraints: Clonotype sharing between CD4 and CD8 compartments was small. A secondary response was less intense yet reached its peak sooner, at day 5 versus 15.

In the case of this clonotype: Antigen specificity is unknown.

The authors made TCR cDNA by 5'RACE template switching, adding a universal primer site and UMIs. TCRdb itself ran the 5' RACE reads through MiXCR, one entry per CDR3 protein. Of some 350,000 distinct CDR3 sequences in the sample, 6.2% were seen once. The V and J ends lost 4 bases and 2 bases, in that order; junction bases with no gene match: 2. The length of the CDR3 is 13 residues. Germline lookup yields CDR1 LGHDT and CDR2 YNNKEL (reference sequence). V gene TRBV3-1 combines with J gene TRBJ2-7, with 7 bases that match TRBD2. The receptor's source is a man aged 25-45 years who received the YFV17D yellow fever vaccine. This sample comprised PBMCs, obtained 5 days after the yellow fever booster vaccination. The CDR3 loop is CASSRAGTYEQYF. DNA of the CDR3: TGTGCCAGCAGCCGAGCGGGGACCTACGAGCAGTACTTC.